Detailed here is one T cell receptor beta chain. The V and J ends lost 3 bases and 6 bases, in that order; junction bases with no gene match: 7. The CDR3 contains 15 residues. CDR1 and CDR2 from the germline V gene are ENHRY and SYGVKD. Clones were sequenced by immunoSEQ multiplex PCR, and TCRdb holds only the in-frame ones, with some missing. Of approximately 70,000 clones listed, over 85% are singletons. These data come from a study of T cell changes during pregnancy in multiple sclerosis. The chain is built from TRBV10-3 and TRBJ2-1; TRBD2 aligns across 8 bases. Sequenced here: peripheral blood, sampled in the third trimester of pregnancy. This sequence originates from a female donor with multiple sclerosis, enrolled in a pregnancy study. The CDR3 DNA reads as TGTGCCATCAGTGATTGGCTAGCGGGCTTCAATGAGCAGTTCTTC. As protein: CAISDWLAGFNEQFF.